This T cell receptor (beta chain) was sequenced in a study of T cells in Graves' hyperthyroidism and ophthalmopathy. Study summary: The blood sample was taken at first diagnosis, before treatment began. Study observations and caveats: Most clonotypes expanded in thyroid above 0.001 were likewise present in blood.

Reasons for excluding patients were uncontrolled infection, other autoimmune disease, pregnancy or lactation. The PBMCs were taken from around 10 ml of fresh peripheral blood. This clonotype showed up many times. Its specificity is not known. The CDR3 contains 16 residues. The J segment lost 5 bases and the V segment lost 3 bases, leaving 5 bases of the junction unmatched. Germline values: CDR1 LNHDA, CDR2 SQIVND (reference sequence). RNA transcripts gave rise to amplified TCR beta CDR3 regions. TCR CDR3 regions were first amplified by RT-PCR with HTBI primers. TCRdb re-derived calls from the multiplex PCR reads in MiXCR, one entry per CDR3 protein. The sample has around 300,000 distinct CDR3 sequences; around 15% are singletons.

J is TRBJ2-1 and V is TRBV19; 12 nucleotides agree with TRBD2. The sequenced material came from blood. The receptor was isolated from a woman aged 45-59 years with Graves' hyperthyroidism that later progressed to Graves' ophthalmopathy. CDR3 DNA: TGTGCCAGTAGTATCCTGACTAGCGGGAGAGACAATGAGCAGTTCTTC. It encodes CASSILTSGRDNEQFF.